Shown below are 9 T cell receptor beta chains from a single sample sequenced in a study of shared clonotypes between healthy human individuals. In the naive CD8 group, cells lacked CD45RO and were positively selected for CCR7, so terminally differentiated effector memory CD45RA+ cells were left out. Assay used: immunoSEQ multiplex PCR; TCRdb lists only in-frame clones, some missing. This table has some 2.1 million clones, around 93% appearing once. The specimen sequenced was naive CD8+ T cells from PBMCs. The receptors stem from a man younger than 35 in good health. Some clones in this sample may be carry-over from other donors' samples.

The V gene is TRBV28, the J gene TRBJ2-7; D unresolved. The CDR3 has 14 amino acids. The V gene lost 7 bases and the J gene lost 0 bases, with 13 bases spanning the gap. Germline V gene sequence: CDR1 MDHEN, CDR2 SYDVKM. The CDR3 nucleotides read TGTGCCAGCACCCGACTTGTGGGCTCCTACGAGCAGTACTTC. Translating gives CASTRLVGSYEQYF.

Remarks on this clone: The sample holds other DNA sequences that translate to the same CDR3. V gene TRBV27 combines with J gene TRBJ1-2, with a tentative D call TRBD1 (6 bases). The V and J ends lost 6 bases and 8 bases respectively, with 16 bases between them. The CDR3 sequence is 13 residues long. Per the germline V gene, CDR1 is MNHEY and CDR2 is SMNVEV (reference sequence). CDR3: CASSLGGGSGYTF. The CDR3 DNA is TGTGCCAGCAGCTTAGGGGGGGGTTCCGGCTACACCTTC.

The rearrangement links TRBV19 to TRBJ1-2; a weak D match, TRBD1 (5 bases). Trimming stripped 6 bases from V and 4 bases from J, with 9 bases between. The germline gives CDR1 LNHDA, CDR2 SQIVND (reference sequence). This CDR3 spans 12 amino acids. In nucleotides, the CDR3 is TGTGCCAGTAGCCAGGGCCTCTATGGCTACACCTTC. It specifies CASSQGLYGYTF.

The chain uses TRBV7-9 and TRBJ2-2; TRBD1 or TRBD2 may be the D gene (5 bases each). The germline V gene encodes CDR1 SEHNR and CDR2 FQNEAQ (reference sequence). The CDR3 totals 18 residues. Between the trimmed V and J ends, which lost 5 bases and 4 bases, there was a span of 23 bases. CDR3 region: CASSRRDPSERGTGELFF. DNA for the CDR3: TGTGCCAGCAGCCGCCGGGACCCCTCGGAACGGGGCACCGGGGAGCTGTTTTTT.

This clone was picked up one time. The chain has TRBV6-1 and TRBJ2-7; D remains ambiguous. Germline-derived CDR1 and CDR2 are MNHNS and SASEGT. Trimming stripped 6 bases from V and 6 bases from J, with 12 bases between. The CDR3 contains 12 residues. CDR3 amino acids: CASRVWGTEQYF. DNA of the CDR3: TGTGCCAGCAGGGTTTGGGGTACCGAGCAGTACTTC.

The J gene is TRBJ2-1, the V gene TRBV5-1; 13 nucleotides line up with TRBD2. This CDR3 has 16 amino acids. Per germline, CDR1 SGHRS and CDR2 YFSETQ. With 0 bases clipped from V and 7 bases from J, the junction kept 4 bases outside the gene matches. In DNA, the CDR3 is TGCGCCAGCAGCTTGGTTGGACTAGCGGGAGCGAATGAGCAGTTCTTC. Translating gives CASSLVGLAGANEQFF. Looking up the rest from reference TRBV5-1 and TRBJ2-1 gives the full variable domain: KAGVTQTPRYLIKTRGQQVTLSCSPISGHRSVSWYQQTPGQGLQFLFEYFSETQRNKGNFPGRFSGRQFSNSRSEMNVSTLELGDSALYLCASSLVGLAGANEQFFGPGTRLTVL.

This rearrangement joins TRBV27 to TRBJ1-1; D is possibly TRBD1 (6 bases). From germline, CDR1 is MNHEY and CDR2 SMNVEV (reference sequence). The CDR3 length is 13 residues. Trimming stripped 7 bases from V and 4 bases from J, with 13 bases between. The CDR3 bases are TGTGCCAGCATGGGGGCCATGCGCACTGAAGCTTTCTTT. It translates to CASMGAMRTEAFF.

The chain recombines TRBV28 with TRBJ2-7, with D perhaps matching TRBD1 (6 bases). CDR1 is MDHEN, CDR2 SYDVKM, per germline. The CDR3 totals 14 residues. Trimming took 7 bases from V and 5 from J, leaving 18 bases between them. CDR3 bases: TGTGCCAGCAACTTGATGACAGGCGGTGACGAGCAGTACTTC. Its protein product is CASNLMTGGDEQYF.

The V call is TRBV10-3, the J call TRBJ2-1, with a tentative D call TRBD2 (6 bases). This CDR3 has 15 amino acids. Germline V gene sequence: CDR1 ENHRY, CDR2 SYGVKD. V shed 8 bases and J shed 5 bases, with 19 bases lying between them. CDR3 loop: CAIQTRDGGNNEQFF. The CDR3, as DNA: TGTGCCATCCAAACCCGGGACGGAGGGAACAATGAGCAGTTCTTC.